This TCR beta chain was sequenced during a study of spatial heterogeneity in lung cancer. Deletions cut 4 bases from V and 4 bases from J, with 13 bases between. The germline V gene has CDR1 MGHRA and CDR2 YSYEKL. The CDR3 sequence is 14 residues long. Study-wide points: There were more appearances of ubiquitous expanded tumor TCRs in blood at resection than at follow-up.

By sample fraction, this clonotype is medium-sized. The antigen is unknown. Individually, TCR cDNA molecules were each labelled with a unique molecular identifier. TCRdb reprocessed the 5' RACE reads with MiXCR, giving one entry per CDR3 protein. The table lists around 9,800 distinct CDR3 sequences, about 6% of them singletons. Time point indicated: sample taken at primary tumor resection. Unsorted whole RNA samples from tumor, nontumor lung or frozen PBMC were sequenced. The chain links TRBV4-1 to TRBJ1-1; TRBD1 might be the D (6 bases). Sequencing was performed on PBMCs, taken at surgery. The clonotype originates from a male donor with early-stage non-small cell lung cancer. CDR3 bases: TGCGCCAGCAGCCTTACCGGACAGTTCACTGAAGCTTTCTTT. Its translation is CASSLTGQFTEAFF.